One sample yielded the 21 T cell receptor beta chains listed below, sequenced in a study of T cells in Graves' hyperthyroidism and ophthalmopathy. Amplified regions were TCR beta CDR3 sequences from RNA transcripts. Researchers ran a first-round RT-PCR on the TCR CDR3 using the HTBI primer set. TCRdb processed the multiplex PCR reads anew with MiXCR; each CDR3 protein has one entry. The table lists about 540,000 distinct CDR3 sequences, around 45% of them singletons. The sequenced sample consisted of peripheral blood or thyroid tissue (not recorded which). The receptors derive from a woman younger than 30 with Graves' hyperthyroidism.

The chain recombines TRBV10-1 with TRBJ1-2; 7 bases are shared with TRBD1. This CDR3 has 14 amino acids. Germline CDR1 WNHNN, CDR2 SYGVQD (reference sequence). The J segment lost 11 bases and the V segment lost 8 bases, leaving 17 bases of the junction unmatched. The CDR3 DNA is TGCGCCAGCGTTGACACCGGGACAGAGGAGAGGTACACCTTC. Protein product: CASVDTGTEERYTF.

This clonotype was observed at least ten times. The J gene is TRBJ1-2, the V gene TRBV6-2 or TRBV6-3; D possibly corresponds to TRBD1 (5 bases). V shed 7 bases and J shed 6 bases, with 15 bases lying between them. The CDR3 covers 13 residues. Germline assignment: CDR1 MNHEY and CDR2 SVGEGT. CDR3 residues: CASTLQARDGYTF. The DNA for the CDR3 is TGTGCCAGCACCCTACAGGCTAGGGATGGCTACACCTTC.

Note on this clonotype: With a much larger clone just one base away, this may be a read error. The CDR3, as DNA: TGTGCCAGCAGTGATCCCTCAAACCGGGCCGAAGCCTACCCTCCGGGAACCCTCCACTTT. Encoded protein: CASSDPSNRAEAYPPGTLHF. The rearrangement joins TRBV6-1 to TRBJ1-6, with D unclear. Trimming left V 3 bases short and J 14 bases short, with 35 bases between. Germline V CDR1 and CDR2: MNHNS, SASEGT. The CDR3 runs 20 residues.

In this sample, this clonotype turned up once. The CDR3 bases are TGTGCCACCAGCCAGCGGGGGTCCTACGAGCAGTACTTC. Translated, it gives CATSQRGSYEQYF. This rearrangement joins TRBV15 to TRBJ2-7, with TRBD2 matching over 8 bases. The germline V gene encodes CDR1 LNHNV and CDR2 YYDKDF (reference sequence). Losses at the gene ends were 5 bases for V and 1 base for J; bases not matched to a gene: 1. This CDR3 has 13 residues.

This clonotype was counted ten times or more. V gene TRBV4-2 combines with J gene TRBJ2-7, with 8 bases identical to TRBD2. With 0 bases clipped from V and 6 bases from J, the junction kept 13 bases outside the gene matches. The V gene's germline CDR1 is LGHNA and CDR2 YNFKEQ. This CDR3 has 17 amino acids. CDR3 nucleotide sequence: TGTGCCAGCAGCCAAGACCTTACCCCGGGACTAGTCGGCGAGCAGTACTTC. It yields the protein CASSQDLTPGLVGEQYF.

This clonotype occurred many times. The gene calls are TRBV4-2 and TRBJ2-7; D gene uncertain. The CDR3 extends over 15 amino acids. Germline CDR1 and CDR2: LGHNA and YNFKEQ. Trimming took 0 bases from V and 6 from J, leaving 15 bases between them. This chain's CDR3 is CASSQDLGKQREQYF. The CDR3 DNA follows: TGTGCCAGCAGCCAAGATCTGGGGAAACAACGCGAGCAGTACTTC.

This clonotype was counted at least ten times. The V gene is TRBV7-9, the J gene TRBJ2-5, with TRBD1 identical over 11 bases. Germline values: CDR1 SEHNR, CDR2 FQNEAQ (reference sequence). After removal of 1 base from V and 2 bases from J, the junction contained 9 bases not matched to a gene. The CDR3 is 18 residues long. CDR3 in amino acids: CASSLELRDRGAQETQYF. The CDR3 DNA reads TGTGCCAGCAGCTTAGAGCTCCGGGACAGGGGGGCACAAGAGACCCAGTACTTC.

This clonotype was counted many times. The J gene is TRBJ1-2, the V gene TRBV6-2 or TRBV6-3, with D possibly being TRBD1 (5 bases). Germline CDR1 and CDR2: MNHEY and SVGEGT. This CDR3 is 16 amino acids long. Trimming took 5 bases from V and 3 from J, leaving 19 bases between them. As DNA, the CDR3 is TGTGCCAGCAGTCCTATTTCAACCAGGGAAGACTATGGCTACACCTTC. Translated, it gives CASSPISTREDYGYTF.

The CDR3 loop reads CASSQEGRTRNTIYF. The CDR3 DNA is TGTGCCAGCAGCCAAGAAGGAAGGACTAGAAACACCATATATTTT. J is TRBJ1-3 and V is TRBV14; no firm D call. Germline V gene sequence: CDR1 SGHDN, CDR2 FVKESK. The ends were cut back, 0 bases at V and 5 bases at J, with 11 bases in the middle. The CDR3 is 15 amino acids.

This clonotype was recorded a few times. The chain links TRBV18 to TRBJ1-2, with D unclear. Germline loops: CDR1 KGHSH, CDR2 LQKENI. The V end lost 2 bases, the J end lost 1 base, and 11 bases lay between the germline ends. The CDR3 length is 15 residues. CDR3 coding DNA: TGTGCCAGCTCACCAGCGGCAGCATTTAACTATGGCTACACCTTC. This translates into CASSPAAAFNYGYTF.

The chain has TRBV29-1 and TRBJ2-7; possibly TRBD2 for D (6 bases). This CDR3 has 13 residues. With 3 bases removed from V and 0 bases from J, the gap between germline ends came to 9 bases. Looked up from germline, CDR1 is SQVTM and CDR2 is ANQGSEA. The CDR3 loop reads CSVDRGTSYEQYF. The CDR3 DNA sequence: TGCAGCGTTGATCGCGGGACCTCCTACGAGCAGTACTTC.

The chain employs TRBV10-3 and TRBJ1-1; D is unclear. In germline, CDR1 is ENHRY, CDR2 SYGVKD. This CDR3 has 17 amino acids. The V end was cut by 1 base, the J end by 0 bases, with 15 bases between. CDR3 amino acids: CAISELASRDLNTEAFF. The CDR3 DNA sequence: TGTGCCATCAGTGAGTTGGCCTCCCGCGACTTGAACACTGAAGCTTTCTTT.

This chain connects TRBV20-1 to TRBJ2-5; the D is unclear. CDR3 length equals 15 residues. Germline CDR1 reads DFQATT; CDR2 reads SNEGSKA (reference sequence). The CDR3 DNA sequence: TGCAGCAGTGAAGGCGGCAGCTGGGGCCAAGAGACCCAGTACTTC. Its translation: CSSEGGSWGQETQYF.

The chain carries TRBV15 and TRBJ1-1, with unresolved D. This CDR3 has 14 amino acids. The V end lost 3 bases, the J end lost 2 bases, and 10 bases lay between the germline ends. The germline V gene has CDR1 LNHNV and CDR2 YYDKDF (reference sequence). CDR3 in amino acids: CATSRTNFNTEAFF. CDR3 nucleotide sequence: TGTGCCACCAGCAGGACAAACTTTAACACTGAAGCTTTCTTT.

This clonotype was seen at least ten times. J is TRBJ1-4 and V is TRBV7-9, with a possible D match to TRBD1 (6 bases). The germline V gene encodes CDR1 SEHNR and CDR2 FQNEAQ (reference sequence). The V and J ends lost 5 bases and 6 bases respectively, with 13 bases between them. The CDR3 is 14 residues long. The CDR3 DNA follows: TGTGCCAGCAGCGCGCAACAGGGCTATGAAAAACTGTTTTTT. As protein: CASSAQQGYEKLFF.

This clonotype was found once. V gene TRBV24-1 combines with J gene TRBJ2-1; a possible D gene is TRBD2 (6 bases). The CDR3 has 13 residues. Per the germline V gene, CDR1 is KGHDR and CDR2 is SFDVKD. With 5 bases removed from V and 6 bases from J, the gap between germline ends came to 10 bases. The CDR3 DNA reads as TGTGCCACCAGTGGGGCTAGCGCCAATGAGCAGTTCTTC. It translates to CATSGASANEQFF.

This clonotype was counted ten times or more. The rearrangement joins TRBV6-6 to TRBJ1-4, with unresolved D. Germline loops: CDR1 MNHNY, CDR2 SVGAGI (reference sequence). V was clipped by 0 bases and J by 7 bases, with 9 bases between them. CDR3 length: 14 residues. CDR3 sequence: CASSYSKGSEKLFF. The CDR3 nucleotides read TGTGCCAGCAGTTACTCGAAGGGCAGTGAAAAACTGTTTTTT.

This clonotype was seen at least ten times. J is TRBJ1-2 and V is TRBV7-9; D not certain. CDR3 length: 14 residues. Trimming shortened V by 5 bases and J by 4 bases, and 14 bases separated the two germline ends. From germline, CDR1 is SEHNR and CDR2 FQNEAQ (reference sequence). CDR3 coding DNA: TGTGCCAGCAGCCAAGTCACAGTCTCCTATGGCTACACCTTC. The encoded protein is CASSQVTVSYGYTF.

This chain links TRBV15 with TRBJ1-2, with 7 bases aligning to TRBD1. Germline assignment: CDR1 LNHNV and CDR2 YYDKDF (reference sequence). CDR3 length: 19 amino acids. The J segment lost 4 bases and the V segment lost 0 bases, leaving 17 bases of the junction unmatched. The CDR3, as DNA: TGTGCCACCAGCAGAGATTGGCAGGGGGGCTTAGCTTCCTCCTATGGCTACACCTTC. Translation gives CATSRDWQGGLASSYGYTF.

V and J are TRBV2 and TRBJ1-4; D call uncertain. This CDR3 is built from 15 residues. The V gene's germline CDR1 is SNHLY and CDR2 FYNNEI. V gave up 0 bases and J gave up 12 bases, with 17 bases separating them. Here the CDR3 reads CASSEALRTDRELFF. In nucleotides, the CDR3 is TGTGCCAGCAGTGAAGCGCTTCGGACGGACCGGGAACTGTTTTTT.

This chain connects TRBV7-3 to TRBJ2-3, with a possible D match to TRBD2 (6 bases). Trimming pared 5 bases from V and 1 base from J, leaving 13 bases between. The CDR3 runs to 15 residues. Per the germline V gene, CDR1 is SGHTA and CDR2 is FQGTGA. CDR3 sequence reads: CASSPQRARTDTQYF. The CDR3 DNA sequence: TGTGCCAGCAGCCCGCAGCGGGCACGCACAGATACGCAGTATTTT.